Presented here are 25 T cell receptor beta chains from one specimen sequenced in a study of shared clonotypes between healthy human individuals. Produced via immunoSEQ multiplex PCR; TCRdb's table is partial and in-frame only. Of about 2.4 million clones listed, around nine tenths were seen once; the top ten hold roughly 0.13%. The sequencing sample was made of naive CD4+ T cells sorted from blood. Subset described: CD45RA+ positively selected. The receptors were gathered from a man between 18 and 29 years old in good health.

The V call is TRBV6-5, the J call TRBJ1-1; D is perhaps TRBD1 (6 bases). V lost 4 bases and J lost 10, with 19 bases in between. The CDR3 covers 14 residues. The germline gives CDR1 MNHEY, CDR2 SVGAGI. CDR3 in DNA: TGTGCCAGCAGTTCCGAAGGGGGGTTGGCCGGAGCTTTCTTT. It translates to CASSSEGGLAGAFF.

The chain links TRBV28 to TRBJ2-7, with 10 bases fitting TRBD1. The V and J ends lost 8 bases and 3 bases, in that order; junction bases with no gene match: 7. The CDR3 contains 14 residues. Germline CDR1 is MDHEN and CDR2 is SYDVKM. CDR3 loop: CASARDRGFYEQYF. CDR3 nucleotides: TGTGCCAGCGCCCGGGACAGGGGCTTCTACGAGCAGTACTTC.

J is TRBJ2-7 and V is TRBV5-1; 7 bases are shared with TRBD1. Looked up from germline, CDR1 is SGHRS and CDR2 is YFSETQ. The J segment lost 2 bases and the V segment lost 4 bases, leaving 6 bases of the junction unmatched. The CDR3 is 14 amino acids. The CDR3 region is CASSTGTDAYEQYF. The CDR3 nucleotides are TGCGCCAGCAGCACCGGGACAGACGCCTACGAGCAGTACTTC.

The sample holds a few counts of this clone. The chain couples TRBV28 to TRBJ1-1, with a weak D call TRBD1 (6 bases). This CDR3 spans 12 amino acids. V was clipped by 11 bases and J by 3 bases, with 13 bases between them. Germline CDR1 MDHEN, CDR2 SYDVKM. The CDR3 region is CAGGGLDTEAFF. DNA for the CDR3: TGTGCCGGAGGGGGGTTGGACACTGAAGCTTTCTTT.

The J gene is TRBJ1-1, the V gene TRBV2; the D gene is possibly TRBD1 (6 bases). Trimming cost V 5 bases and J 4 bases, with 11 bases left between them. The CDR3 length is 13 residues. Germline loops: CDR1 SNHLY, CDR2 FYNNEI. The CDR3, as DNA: TGTGCCAGCAGTCCGACCAGGGGCACTGAAGCTTTCTTT. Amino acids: CASSPTRGTEAFF.

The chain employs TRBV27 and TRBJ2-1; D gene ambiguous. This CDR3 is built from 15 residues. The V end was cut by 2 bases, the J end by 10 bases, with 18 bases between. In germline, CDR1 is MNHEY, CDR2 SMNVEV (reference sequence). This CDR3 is CASSLDLAPPGEQFF. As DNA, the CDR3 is TGTGCCAGCAGTTTAGACTTAGCCCCCCCTGGGGAGCAGTTCTTC.

CDR3 loop: CASSGRRSGGDNEQFF. The CDR3 DNA reads TGTGCCAGCAGTGGGCGACGCTCCGGGGGGGACAATGAGCAGTTCTTC. The chain recombines TRBV2 with TRBJ2-1, with 8 bases that match TRBD2. Trimming at V came to 4 bases and at J to 5 bases, leaving 10 bases not matched to a gene. This CDR3 has 16 amino acids. Per germline, CDR1 SNHLY and CDR2 FYNNEI.

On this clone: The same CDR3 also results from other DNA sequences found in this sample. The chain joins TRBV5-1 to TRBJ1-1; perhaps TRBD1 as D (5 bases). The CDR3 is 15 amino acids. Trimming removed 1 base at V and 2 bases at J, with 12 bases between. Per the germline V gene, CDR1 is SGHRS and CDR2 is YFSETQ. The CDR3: CASSLSAGLNTEAFF. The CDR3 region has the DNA TGCGCCAGCAGCTTGTCGGCAGGGCTCAACACTGAAGCTTTCTTT.

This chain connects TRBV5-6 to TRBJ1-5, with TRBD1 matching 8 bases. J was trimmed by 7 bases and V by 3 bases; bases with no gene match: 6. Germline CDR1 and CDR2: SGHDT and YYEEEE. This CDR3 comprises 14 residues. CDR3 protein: CASSSQGGRQPQHF. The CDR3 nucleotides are TGTGCCAGCAGCTCACAGGGGGGCAGGCAGCCCCAGCATTTT.

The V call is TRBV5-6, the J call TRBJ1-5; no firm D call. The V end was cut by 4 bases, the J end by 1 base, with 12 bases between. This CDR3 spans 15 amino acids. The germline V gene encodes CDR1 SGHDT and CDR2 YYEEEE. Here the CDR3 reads CASSTLPGSNQPQHF. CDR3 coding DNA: TGTGCCAGCAGCACCCTCCCGGGAAGCAATCAGCCCCAGCATTTT.

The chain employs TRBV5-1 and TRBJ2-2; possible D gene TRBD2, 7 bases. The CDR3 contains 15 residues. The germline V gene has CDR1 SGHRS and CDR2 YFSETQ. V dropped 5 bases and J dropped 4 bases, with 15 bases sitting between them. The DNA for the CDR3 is TGCGCCAGCAGGAGGGGGGGCCAGGGCACCGGGGAGCTGTTTTTT. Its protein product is CASRRGGQGTGELFF.

The CDR3 nucleotides read TGTGCCAGCAGACTGACAGTCTATGGCTACACCTTC. It encodes CASRLTVYGYTF. The chain has TRBV2 and TRBJ1-2; possibly TRBD1 for D (5 bases). Germline values: CDR1 SNHLY, CDR2 FYNNEI. Deletions cut 6 bases from V and 4 bases from J, with 9 bases between. The CDR3 has 12 amino acids.

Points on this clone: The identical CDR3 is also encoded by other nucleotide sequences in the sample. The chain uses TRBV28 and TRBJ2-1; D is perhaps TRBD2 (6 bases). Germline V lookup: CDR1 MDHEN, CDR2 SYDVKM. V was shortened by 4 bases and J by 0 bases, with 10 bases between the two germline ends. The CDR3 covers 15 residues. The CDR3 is CASSSPTSSYNEQFF. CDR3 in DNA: TGTGCCAGCAGTTCCCCGACTAGCTCCTACAATGAGCAGTTCTTC.

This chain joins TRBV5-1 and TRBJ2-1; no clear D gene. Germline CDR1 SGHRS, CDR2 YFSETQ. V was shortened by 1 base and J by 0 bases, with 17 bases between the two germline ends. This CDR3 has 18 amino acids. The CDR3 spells CASSLRFGQVPSYNEQFF. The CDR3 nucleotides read TGCGCCAGCAGCTTGAGGTTTGGTCAAGTACCCTCCTACAATGAGCAGTTCTTC.

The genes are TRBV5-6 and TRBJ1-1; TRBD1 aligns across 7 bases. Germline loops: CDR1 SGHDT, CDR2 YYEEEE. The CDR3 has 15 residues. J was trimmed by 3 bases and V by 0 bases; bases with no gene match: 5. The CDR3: CASSLGQGPYTEAFF. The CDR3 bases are TGTGCCAGCAGCTTGGGACAGGGTCCGTACACTGAAGCTTTCTTT. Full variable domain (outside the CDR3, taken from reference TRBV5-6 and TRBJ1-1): DAGVTQSPTHLIKTRGQQVTLRCSPKSGHDTVSWYQQALGQGPQFIFQYYEEEERQRGNFPDRFSGHQFPNYSSELNVNALLLGDSALYLCASSLGQGPYTEAFFGQGTRLTVV.

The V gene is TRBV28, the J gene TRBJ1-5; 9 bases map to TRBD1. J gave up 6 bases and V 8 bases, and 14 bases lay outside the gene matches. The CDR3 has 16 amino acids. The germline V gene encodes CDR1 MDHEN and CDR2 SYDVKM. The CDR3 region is CASSGAGTGNFQPQHF. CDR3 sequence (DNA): TGTGCCAGCTCCGGCGCCGGGACAGGGAATTTTCAGCCCCAGCATTTT.

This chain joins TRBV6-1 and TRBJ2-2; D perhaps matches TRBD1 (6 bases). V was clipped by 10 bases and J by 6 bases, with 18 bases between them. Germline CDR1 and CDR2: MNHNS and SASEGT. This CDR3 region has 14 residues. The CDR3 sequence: CAIQPSRGPGELFF. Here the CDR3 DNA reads TGTGCCATCCAACCCAGCAGGGGCCCCGGGGAGCTGTTTTTT.

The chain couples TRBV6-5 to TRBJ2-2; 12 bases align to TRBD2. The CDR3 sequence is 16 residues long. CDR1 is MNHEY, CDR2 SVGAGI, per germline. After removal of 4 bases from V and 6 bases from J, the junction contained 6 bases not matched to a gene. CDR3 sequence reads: CASSFASGRAPGELFF. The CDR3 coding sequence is TGTGCCAGCAGTTTTGCTAGCGGGAGGGCCCCCGGGGAGCTGTTTTTT.

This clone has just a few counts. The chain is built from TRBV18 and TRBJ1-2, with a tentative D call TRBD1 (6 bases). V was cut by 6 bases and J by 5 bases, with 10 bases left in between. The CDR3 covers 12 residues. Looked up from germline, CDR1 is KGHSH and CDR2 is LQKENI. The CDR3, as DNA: TGTGCCAGCTCGGTACAGGGTTATGGCTACACCTTC. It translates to CASSVQGYGYTF.

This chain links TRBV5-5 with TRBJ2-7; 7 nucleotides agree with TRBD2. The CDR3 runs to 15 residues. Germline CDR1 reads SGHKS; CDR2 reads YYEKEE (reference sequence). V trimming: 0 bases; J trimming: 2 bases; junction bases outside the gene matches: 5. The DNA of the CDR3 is TGTGCCAGCAGCTTGGGCCTAGCGGAGACCTACGAGCAGTACTTC. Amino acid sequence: CASSLGLAETYEQYF.

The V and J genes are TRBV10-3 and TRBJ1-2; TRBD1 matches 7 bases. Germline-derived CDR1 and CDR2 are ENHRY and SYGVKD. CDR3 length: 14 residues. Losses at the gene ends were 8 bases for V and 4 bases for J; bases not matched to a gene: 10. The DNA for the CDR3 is TGTGCCATCGTTTCGGACAAGGGGGCCTATGGCTACACCTTC. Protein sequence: CAIVSDKGAYGYTF.

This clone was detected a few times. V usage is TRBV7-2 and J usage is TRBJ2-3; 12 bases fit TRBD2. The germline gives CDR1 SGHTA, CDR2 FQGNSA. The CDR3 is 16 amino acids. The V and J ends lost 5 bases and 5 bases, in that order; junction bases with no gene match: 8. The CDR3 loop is CASSKLAGGQVDTQYF. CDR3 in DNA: TGTGCCAGCAGCAAGCTAGCGGGAGGGCAGGTAGATACGCAGTATTTT.

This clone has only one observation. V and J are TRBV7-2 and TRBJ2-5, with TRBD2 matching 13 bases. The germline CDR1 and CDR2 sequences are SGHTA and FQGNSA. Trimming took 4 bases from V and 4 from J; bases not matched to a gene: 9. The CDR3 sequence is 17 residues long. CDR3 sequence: CASSWAGLAGRGETQYF. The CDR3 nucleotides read TGTGCCAGCAGCTGGGCGGGACTAGCGGGAAGGGGAGAGACCCAGTACTTC. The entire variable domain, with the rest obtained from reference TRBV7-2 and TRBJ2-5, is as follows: GAGVSQSPSNKVTEKGKDVELRCDPISGHTALYWYRQSLGQGLEFLIYFQGNSAPDKSGLPSDRFSAERTGGSVSTLTIQRTQQEDSAVYLCASSWAGLAGRGETQYFGPGTRLLVL.

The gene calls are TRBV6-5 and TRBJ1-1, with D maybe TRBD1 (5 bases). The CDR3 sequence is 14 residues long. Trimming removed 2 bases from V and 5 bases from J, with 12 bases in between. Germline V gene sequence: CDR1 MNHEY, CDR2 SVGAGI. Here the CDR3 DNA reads TGTGCCAGCAGTTACGAGGGGTGGAGGACTGAAGCTTTCTTT. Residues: CASSYEGWRTEAFF.

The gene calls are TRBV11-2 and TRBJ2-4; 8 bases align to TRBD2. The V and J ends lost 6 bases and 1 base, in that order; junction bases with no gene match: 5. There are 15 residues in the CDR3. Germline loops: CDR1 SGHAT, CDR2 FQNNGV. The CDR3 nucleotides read TGTGCCAGCAGTCAGCGGGAGCGGGCCAAAAACATTCAGTACTTC. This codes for CASSQRERAKNIQYF. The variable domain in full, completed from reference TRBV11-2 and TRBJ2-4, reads EAGVAQSPRYKIIEKRQSVAFWCNPISGHATLYWYQQILGQGPKLLIQFQNNGVVDDSQLPKDRFSAERLKGVDSTLKIQPAKLEDSAVYLCASSQRERAKNIQYFGAGTRLSVL.